The TCR beta chain under discussion was sequenced for a study of tumor-infiltrating lymphocytes in localized non-small cell lung cancer. Sequencing used immunoSEQ multiplex PCR; TCRdb keeps in-frame clones, though not all of them. Here the sample spans 7,000 or so clones, roughly 69% being singletons. CDR3 length: 14 amino acids. Trimming at V came to 7 bases and at J to 5 bases, leaving 7 bases not matched to a gene. In germline, CDR1 is LNHDA, CDR2 SQIVND (reference sequence). This clonotype was sampled from a human donor with non-small cell lung cancer. Sequencing was performed on uninvolved lung tissue not adjacent to the tumor. The chain joins TRBV19 to TRBJ2-1; the match to TRBD2 covers 8 bases. The CDR3 nucleotides read TGTGCCAGTAAGGAAGCGGGAGACCACAATGAGCAGTTCTTC. Its translation is CASKEAGDHNEQFF. The full variable domain, with the rest looked up from reference TRBV19 and TRBJ2-1, is DGGITQSPKYLFRKEGQNVTLSCEQNLNHDAMYWYRQDPGQGLRLIYYSQIVNDFQKGDIAEGYSVSREKKESFPLTVTSAQKNPTAFYLCASKEAGDHNEQFFGPGTRLTVL.